The 27 T cell receptor beta chains below come from one sample, sequenced in a study of blood T cell repertoires in COVID-19. TCRdb's copy holds only in-frame clones and misses some; the assay was immunoSEQ multiplex PCR. Found here are under 300,000 clones, 85% to 90% of them singletons; the top ten hold roughly 6.3%. Sample: peripheral blood. The receptor set was obtained from a man aged 60 to 75 with acute or convalescent COVID-19.

The J gene is TRBJ1-1, the V gene TRBV14, with 9 bases aligning to TRBD1. CDR1 and CDR2 from the germline V gene are SGHDN and FVKESK. There are 16 residues in the CDR3. V dropped 8 bases and J dropped 1; count of bases not matched to a gene: 11. The CDR3 nucleotides are TGTGCCAGCGGCGAACAGGGGGCGGGTCAGAACACTGAAGCTTTCTTT. This encodes CASGEQGAGQNTEAFF. Together with reference TRBV14 and TRBJ1-1, the CDR3 gives the full variable domain: EAGVTQFPSHSVIEKGQTVTLRCDPISGHDNLYWYRRVMGKEIKFLLHFVKESKQDESGMPNNRFLAERTGGTYSTLKVQPAELEDSGVYFCASGEQGAGQNTEAFFGQGTRLTVV.

The rearrangement links TRBV7-2 to TRBJ1-2; D call uncertain. V dropped 5 bases and J dropped 1 base, with 11 bases sitting between them. The CDR3 runs to 14 residues. Germline loops: CDR1 SGHTA, CDR2 FQGNSA. The CDR3: CASSRTGINYGYTF. CDR3 bases: TGTGCCAGCAGCCGGACTGGAATTAACTATGGCTACACCTTC.

In the case of this clone: Additional DNA sequences in this sample encode the identical CDR3. The gene calls are TRBV9 and TRBJ2-1; TRBD2 agrees at 9 bases. The germline V gene encodes CDR1 SGDLS and CDR2 YYNGEE. CDR3 length: 15 residues. Trimming took 0 bases from V and 3 from J; bases not matched to a gene: 1. CDR3 protein: CASSVVAGDYNEQFF. As DNA, the CDR3 is TGTGCCAGCAGCGTAGTAGCGGGGGACTACAATGAGCAGTTCTTC.

This rearrangement joins TRBV4-2 to TRBJ1-2; 10 positions agree with TRBD1. The junction had 3 bases not matched to a gene; V was cut back by 3 bases and J by 2 bases. The CDR3 has 15 residues. CDR1 is LGHNA, CDR2 YNFKEQ, per germline. The CDR3 region has the DNA TGTGCCAGCAGCCAGGGGGACAGGGGAAACTATGGCTACACCTTC. This translates into CASSQGDRGNYGYTF.

The chain employs TRBV5-6 and TRBJ1-5; D gene unclear. CDR3 length: 15 residues. The V and J ends lost 4 bases and 1 base respectively, with 12 bases between them. Germline CDR1 SGHDT, CDR2 YYEEEE. DNA for the CDR3: TGTGCCAGCAGCGCGGGCCGGTGGAGCAATCAGCCCCAGCATTTT. This translates into CASSAGRWSNQPQHF.

The chain has TRBV18 and TRBJ2-1; 9 bases line up with TRBD2. Germline V gene data show CDR1 as KGHSH and CDR2 as LQKENI. The CDR3 runs to 18 residues. J lost 0 bases, V lost 2 bases, and 8 bases had no gene match. This CDR3 is CASSPVRREGSSYNEQFF. The CDR3 nucleotides are TGTGCCAGCTCACCAGTAAGGCGGGAGGGGAGCTCCTACAATGAGCAGTTCTTC.

This chain joins TRBV9 and TRBJ1-1; D perhaps matches TRBD1 (6 bases). V gave up 4 bases and J gave up 4 bases, with 14 bases separating them. This CDR3 is built from 14 residues. Germline CDR1 and CDR2: SGDLS and YYNGEE. Here the CDR3 DNA reads TGTGCCAGCAGCATCCGACAGGTGGGCACTGAAGCTTTCTTT. Amino acids: CASSIRQVGTEAFF.

V usage is TRBV12-3 or TRBV12-4 and J usage is TRBJ1-3; D is uncertain. Trimming removed 5 bases at V and 0 bases at J, with 2 bases between. The CDR3 runs 12 residues. The CDR3 DNA is TGTGCCAGCAGTCTCTCTGGAAACACCATATATTTT. Translating it yields CASSLSGNTIYF.

DNA of the CDR3: TGCGCCAGCAGCCAGGGACTGCAACTTTCCTACGAGCAGTACTTC. It is translated as CASSQGLQLSYEQYF. The chain uses TRBV4-1 and TRBJ2-7; a weak D match, TRBD2 (6 bases). CDR3 size: 15 residues. From germline, CDR1 is MGHRA and CDR2 YSYEKL. V dropped 3 bases and J dropped 1 base, with 13 bases sitting between them.

This chain uses TRBV28 with TRBJ2-7; 8 bases fit TRBD2. The V gene's germline CDR1 is MDHEN and CDR2 SYDVKM. The CDR3 is 15 amino acids. Germline trimming cut 3 bases from V and 4 bases from J; bases unmatched to any gene: 8. CDR3 bases: TGTGCCAGCAGTTTGACGGGAGGGCGAGTATACGAGCAGTACTTC. Translation: CASSLTGGRVYEQYF.

This clone was seen only once. The genes are TRBV24-1 and TRBJ2-1; 7 bases are a match to TRBD1. The germline CDR1 and CDR2 sequences are KGHDR and SFDVKD. With V trimmed by 4 bases and J by 2 bases, 10 bases remained unmatched. The CDR3 runs to 17 residues. The DNA for the CDR3 is TGTGCCACCAGTGACTCCGGACAGGATGGTACCTACAATGAGCAGTTCTTC. Residues: CATSDSGQDGTYNEQFF.

The chain carries TRBV5-1 and TRBJ2-5; 12 bases line up with TRBD2. Germline V CDR1 and CDR2: SGHRS, YFSETQ. V dropped 3 bases and J dropped 5; count of bases not matched to a gene: 5. This CDR3 spans 15 amino acids. The CDR3 bases are TGCGCCAGCAGCTCAAGACTAGCGGGAGTGGAGACCCAGTACTTC. It codes for CASSSRLAGVETQYF.

This chain connects TRBV28 to TRBJ2-7, with D tentatively TRBD1 (7 bases). From germline, CDR1 is MDHEN and CDR2 SYDVKM. The CDR3 runs 15 residues. Trimming cost V 5 bases and J 0 bases, with 14 bases left between them. CDR3 DNA: TGTGCCAGCAGTCTCCAGGGGGGAGGCTCCTACGAGCAGTACTTC. It translates to CASSLQGGGSYEQYF.

The rearrangement joins TRBV4-1 to TRBJ1-1; 7 nucleotides line up with TRBD1. Trimming removed 3 bases from V and 2 bases from J; junction bases left unmatched: 9. Germline V gene sequence: CDR1 MGHRA, CDR2 YSYEKL. This CDR3 is built from 16 residues. The CDR3 spells CASSQVGTDYNTEAFF. The CDR3 coding sequence is TGCGCCAGCAGCCAGGTTGGGACAGACTATAACACTGAAGCTTTCTTT.

The rearrangement links TRBV10-3 to TRBJ2-5; TRBD2 aligns across 11 bases. CDR3 length: 15 amino acids. Germline loops: CDR1 ENHRY, CDR2 SYGVKD. The V gene end was trimmed by 2 bases and the J gene end by 4 bases; junction bases not matched to a gene: 3. CDR3 coding DNA: TGTGCCATCAGTGAGCCCGGGACTAGCGGAGAGACCCAGTACTTC. It translates to CAISEPGTSGETQYF.

The chain has TRBV6-5 and TRBJ2-7; D ambiguous. The CDR3 sequence is 15 residues long. V was clipped by 2 bases and J by 4 bases, with 15 bases between them. The germline V gene has CDR1 MNHEY and CDR2 SVGAGI. In nucleotides, the CDR3 is TGTGCCAGCAGTTACGATTTGGCCCCACCGTACGAGCAGTACTTC. Its protein is CASSYDLAPPYEQYF.

The rearrangement joins TRBV11-3 to TRBJ2-2; weak D call: TRBD2 (6 bases). The CDR3 contains 16 residues. Germline CDR1 reads SGHNT; CDR2 reads YENEEA. Between the trimmed V and J ends, which lost 5 bases and 4 bases, there was a span of 17 bases. The CDR3 bases are TGTGCCAGCAGCCCCTCTCGGGAGAGGGCCACCGGGGAGCTGTTTTTT. Encoded protein: CASSPSRERATGELFF.

J is TRBJ1-5 and V is TRBV7-2; weak D call: TRBD1 (6 bases). The length of the CDR3 is 17 residues. Germline V CDR1 and CDR2: SGHTA, FQGNSA. The V end was cut by 2 bases, the J end by 5 bases, with 19 bases between. The CDR3 region is CASSLIPRNRADQPQHF. DNA of the CDR3: TGTGCCAGCAGCTTAATTCCCCGTAACAGGGCGGATCAGCCCCAGCATTTT.

The J gene is TRBJ1-5, the V gene TRBV7-2; D is uncertain. The length of the CDR3 is 14 residues. CDR1 and CDR2 (germline): SGHTA, FQGNSA. The V and J ends lost 1 base and 10 bases respectively, with 14 bases between them. CDR3 loop: CASSLGYSTQPQHF. The CDR3, as DNA: TGTGCCAGCAGCTTAGGGTACAGTACCCAACCCCAGCATTTT.

The chain couples TRBV10-3 to TRBJ2-2, with 9 positions matching TRBD2. V lost 7 bases, J lost 5 bases, and 5 bases stayed unmatched. CDR1 is ENHRY and CDR2 is SYGVKD in the germline V gene. The CDR3 totals 14 residues. The CDR3, as DNA: TGTGCCATCACTGGCGGGAGGGATACCGGGGAGCTGTTTTTT. This sequence encodes CAITGGRDTGELFF.

V and J are TRBV7-2 and TRBJ1-2, with 7 bases aligning to TRBD1. Germline V gene data show CDR1 as SGHTA and CDR2 as FQGNSA. The CDR3 extends over 17 amino acids. With V trimmed by 4 bases and J by 1 base, 12 bases remained unmatched. CDR3 protein: CASSSPGTDFFNYGYTF. The CDR3 DNA reads as TGTGCCAGCAGCTCCCCCGGGACAGACTTTTTTAACTATGGCTACACCTTC.

This sequence joins TRBV4-2 and TRBJ1-1; weak D call: TRBD1 (6 bases). CDR3 size: 15 residues. V was pared by 1 base and J by 6 bases, with 15 bases between. CDR1 and CDR2 from the germline V gene are LGHNA and YNFKEQ. CDR3 nucleotide sequence: TGTGCCAGCAGCCAAGTGGGGGCGGGTGGAGCTGAAGCTTTCTTT. Translating gives CASSQVGAGGAEAFF.

The V gene is TRBV7-2, the J gene TRBJ2-7; no clear D gene. V lost 4 bases and J 5 bases, leaving 15 bases between the germline ends. Germline V gene lookup returns CDR1 SGHTA and CDR2 FQGNSA. This CDR3 region has 14 residues. The CDR3 DNA is TGTGCCAGCAGCTCCACAAGGAGCTCGAACGAGCAGTACTTC. Its protein is CASSSTRSSNEQYF.

J is TRBJ1-4 and V is TRBV6-1; 10 nucleotides align to TRBD1. CDR1 is MNHNS, CDR2 SASEGT, per germline. With V trimmed by 2 bases and J by 8 bases, 5 bases remained unmatched. The CDR3 has 15 residues. The DNA for the CDR3 is TGTGCCAGCAGTGAATCCGGGACAGGGGACGAAAAACTGTTTTTT. It is translated as CASSESGTGDEKLFF.

V gene TRBV28 combines with J gene TRBJ2-3, with a tentative D call TRBD2 (6 bases). Trimming removed 2 bases at V and 4 bases at J, with 13 bases between. The CDR3 runs 15 residues. Germline V CDR1 and CDR2: MDHEN, SYDVKM. CDR3 coding DNA: TGTGCCAGCAGTTTAGCGGGGTTTAACGCAGATACGCAGTATTTT. Its translation: CASSLAGFNADTQYF. The full variable domain, rest sourced from reference TRBV28 and TRBJ2-3, is DVKVTQSSRYLVKRTGEKVFLECVQDMDHENMFWYRQDPGLGLRLIYFSYDVKMKEKGDIPEGYSVSREKKERFSLILESASTNQTSMYLCASSLAGFNADTQYFGPGTRLTVL.

The chain couples TRBV6-1 to TRBJ1-1; possible D gene TRBD1, 6 bases. Germline-derived CDR1 and CDR2 are MNHNS and SASEGT. The CDR3 totals 13 residues. V was trimmed by 3 bases and J by 5 bases, leaving 10 bases between them. CDR3 nucleotide sequence: TGTGCCAGCAGTGACGCAGGGGTTACTGAAGCTTTCTTT. This sequence encodes CASSDAGVTEAFF.

The sample holds one count of this clone. The chain is built from TRBV5-4 and TRBJ2-5, with 7 bases identical to TRBD2. This CDR3 region has 13 residues. J was trimmed by 6 bases and V by 0 bases; bases with no gene match: 2. Germline values: CDR1 SGHNT, CDR2 YYREEE (reference sequence). In DNA form, the CDR3 reads TGTGCCAGCAGCTTGGACGGGAGGCAGACCCAGTACTTC. As protein: CASSLDGRQTQYF.